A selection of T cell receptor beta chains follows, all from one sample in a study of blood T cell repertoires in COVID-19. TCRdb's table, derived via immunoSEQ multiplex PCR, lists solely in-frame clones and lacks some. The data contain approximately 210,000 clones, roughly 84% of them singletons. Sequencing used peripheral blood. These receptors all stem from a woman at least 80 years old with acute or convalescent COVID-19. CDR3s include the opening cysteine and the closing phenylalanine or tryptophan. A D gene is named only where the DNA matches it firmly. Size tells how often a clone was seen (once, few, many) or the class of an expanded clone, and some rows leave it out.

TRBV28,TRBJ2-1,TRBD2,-,CASSYSAGGPYNEQFF,TGTGCCAGCAGTTATTCAGCGGGGGGACCGTACAATGAGCAGTTCTTC
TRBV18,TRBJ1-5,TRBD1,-,CASSPPGGGYSNQPQHF,TGTGCCAGCTCACCACCAGGGGGCGGTTATAGCAATCAGCCCCAGCATTTT
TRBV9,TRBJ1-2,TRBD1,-,CASSVGGGDGYTF,TGTGCCAGCAGCGTAGGAGGGGGCGATGGCTACACCTTC
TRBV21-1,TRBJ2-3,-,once,CASPQDLFDTDTQYF,TGTGCCAGTCCACAGGACCTTTTCGACACAGATACGCAGTATTTT
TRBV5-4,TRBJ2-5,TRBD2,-,CASSSTSTKGGTQYF,TGTGCCAGCAGCTCGACTAGCACCAAAGGAGGGACCCAGTACTTC
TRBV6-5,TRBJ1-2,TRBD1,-,CATRVEGQANYGYTF,TGTGCCACCCGGGTGGAGGGACAGGCGAACTATGGCTACACCTTC
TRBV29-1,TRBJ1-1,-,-,CSVEDSAGTEAFF,TGCAGCGTTGAAGATTCGGCGGGCACTGAAGCTTTCTTT
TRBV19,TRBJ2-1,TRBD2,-,CASSLSTSFNEQFF,TGTGCCAGTAGTCTCTCGACTAGCTTCAATGAGCAGTTCTTC
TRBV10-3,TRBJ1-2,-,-,CAISDHGGGYTF,TGTGCCATCAGTGATCACGGGGGGGGCTACACCTTC
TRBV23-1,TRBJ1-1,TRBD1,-,CASSHRLLGQRGGNTEAFF,TGCGCCAGCAGTCATCGCCTCTTGGGACAGAGAGGGGGAAACACTGAAGCTTTCTTT
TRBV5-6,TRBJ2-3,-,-,CASSLAGSVGDTQYF,TGTGCCAGCAGCTTGGCCGGGAGTGTTGGAGATACGCAGTATTTT
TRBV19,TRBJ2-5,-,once,CASSTYRTAGETQYF,TGTGCCAGTAGTACCTACAGGACGGCAGGGGAGACCCAGTACTTC
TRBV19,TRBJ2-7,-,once,CASSIGGQQYF,TGTGCCAGTAGTATTGGGGGCCAGCAGTACTTC
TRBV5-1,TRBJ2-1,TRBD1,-,CASSPSGGPGNEQFF,TGCGCCAGCAGCCCATCAGGGGGACCAGGCAATGAGCAGTTCTTC
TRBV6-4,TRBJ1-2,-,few,CASRAAPTSGYTF,TGTGCCAGCAGGGCGGCCCCTACTTCTGGCTACACCTTC
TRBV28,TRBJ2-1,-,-,CASSLMGGNEQFF,TGTGCCAGCAGTTTAATGGGGGGAAATGAGCAGTTCTTC
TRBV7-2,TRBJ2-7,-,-,CASSLAGRVVDEQYF,TGTGCCAGCAGCTTAGCGGGCAGGGTGGTGGACGAGCAGTACTTC
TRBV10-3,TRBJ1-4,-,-,CAISESGTGTGEKLFF,TGTGCCATCAGTGAGTCAGGAACAGGGACGGGTGAAAAACTGTTTTTT
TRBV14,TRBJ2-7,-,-,CASSHGHEQYF,TGTGCCAGCAGCCATGGGCACGAGCAGTACTTC
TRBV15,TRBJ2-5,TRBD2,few,CATRPGERGEETQYF,TGTGCCACCCGTCCGGGGGAGCGGGGGGAAGAGACCCAGTACTTC
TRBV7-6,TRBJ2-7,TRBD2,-,CASSLESGGFSSYEQYF,TGTGCCAGCAGCTTAGAAAGCGGGGGGTTTAGCTCCTACGAGCAGTACTTC
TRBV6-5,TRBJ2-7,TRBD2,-,CASSVSSGPYEQYF,TGTGCCAGCAGCGTCTCTAGCGGTCCCTACGAGCAGTACTTC
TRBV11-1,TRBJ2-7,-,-,CASSPSSGRRDEQYF,TGTGCCAGCAGCCCCTCCAGCGGACGGAGAGACGAGCAGTACTTC
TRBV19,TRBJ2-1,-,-,CASSDFGRGRADEQFF,TGTGCCAGTAGTGACTTCGGCAGGGGAAGGGCCGATGAGCAGTTCTTC
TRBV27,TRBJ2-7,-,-,CASSQRSSYEQYF,TGTGCCAGCAGTCAAAGGAGCTCCTACGAGCAGTACTTC
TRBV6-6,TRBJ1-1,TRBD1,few,CASSYHRQGTEAFF,TGTGCCAGCAGTTACCATAGACAGGGCACTGAAGCTTTCTTT
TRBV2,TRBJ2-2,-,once,CASRGGVLNTGELFF,TGTGCCAGCAGGGGCGGGGTCCTGAACACCGGGGAGCTGTTTTTT
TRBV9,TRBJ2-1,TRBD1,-,CASSGSYRGNEQFF,TGTGCCAGCAGCGGTTCCTACAGGGGCAATGAGCAGTTCTTC
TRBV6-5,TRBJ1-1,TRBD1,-,CATHRDRLNTEAFF,TGTGCCACACATCGGGACAGGCTGAACACTGAAGCTTTCTTT
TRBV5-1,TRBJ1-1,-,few,CASTYTEWNTEAFF,TGCGCCAGCACCTATACAGAATGGAACACTGAAGCTTTCTTT
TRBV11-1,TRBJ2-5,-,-,CASSFAGNEAQYF,TGTGCCAGCAGCTTTGCAGGGAATGAGGCCCAGTACTTC
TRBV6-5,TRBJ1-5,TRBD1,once,CASSIQGGQPQHF,TGTGCCAGCAGTATACAGGGGGGTCAGCCCCAGCATTTT
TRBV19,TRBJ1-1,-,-,CASSISPGTASEAFF,TGTGCCAGTAGTATTTCCCCGGGAACCGCGTCTGAAGCTTTCTTT
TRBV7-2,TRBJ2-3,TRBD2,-,CASSLAGGGAPDTQYF,TGTGCCAGCAGCTTAGCCGGCGGGGGGGCCCCGGATACGCAGTATTTT
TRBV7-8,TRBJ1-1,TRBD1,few,CASSWTGGGNTEAFF,TGTGCCAGCAGCTGGACAGGGGGAGGGAACACTGAAGCTTTCTTT
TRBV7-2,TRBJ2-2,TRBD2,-,CASSLPSRLASGELFF,TGTGCCAGCAGCTTACCCTCAAGACTAGCGTCCGGGGAGCTGTTTTTT
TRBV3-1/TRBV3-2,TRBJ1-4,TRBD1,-,CASSGQEGTGKLFF,TGTGCCAGCTCAGGACAGGAGGGGACGGGGAAACTGTTTTTT
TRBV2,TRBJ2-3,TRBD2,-,CASSVRLAGVDTQYF,TGTGCCAGCAGTGTCCGGCTAGCGGGGGTAGATACGCAGTATTTT
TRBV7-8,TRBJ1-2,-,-,CASSHLDTILNYGYTF,TGTGCCAGCAGCCATCTGGACACCATACTAAACTATGGCTACACCTTC
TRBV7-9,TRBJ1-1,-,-,CASSLGDSRNTEAFF,TGTGCCAGCAGCTTAGGTGACAGTCGGAACACTGAAGCTTTCTTT
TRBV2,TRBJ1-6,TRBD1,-,CASKVDRGSNNSPLHF,TGTGCCAGCAAGGTCGACAGGGGCTCCAATAATTCACCCCTCCACTTT
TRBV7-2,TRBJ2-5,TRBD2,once,CASSLGVAGLQETQYF,TGTGCCAGCAGCTTAGGGGTAGCGGGTCTCCAAGAGACCCAGTACTTC
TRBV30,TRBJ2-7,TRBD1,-,CAWSVFGVGQGPYEQYF,TGTGCCTGGAGTGTCTTTGGAGTGGGACAGGGTCCCTACGAGCAGTACTTC
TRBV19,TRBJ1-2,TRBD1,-,CASRRQGLNYGYTF,TGTGCCAGTAGGCGACAGGGGCTTAACTATGGCTACACCTTC
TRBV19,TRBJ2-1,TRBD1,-,CASSAPGTGGNEQFF,TGTGCCAGTAGTGCCCCCGGGACAGGGGGCAATGAGCAGTTCTTC
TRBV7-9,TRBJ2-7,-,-,CASRGSSRGEQYF,TGTGCCAGCAGGGGTTCCAGTCGCGGCGAGCAGTACTTC
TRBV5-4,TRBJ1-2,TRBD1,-,CASSFHRGGYTF,TGTGCCAGCAGTTTTCACAGGGGCGGCTACACCTTC
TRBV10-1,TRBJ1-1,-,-,CASSHGGENTEAFF,TGCGCCAGCAGTCACGGGGGGGAAAACACTGAAGCTTTCTTT
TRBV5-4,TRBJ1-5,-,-,CASSLDGEAQHF,TGTGCCAGCAGCTTGGACGGAGAGGCCCAGCATTTT